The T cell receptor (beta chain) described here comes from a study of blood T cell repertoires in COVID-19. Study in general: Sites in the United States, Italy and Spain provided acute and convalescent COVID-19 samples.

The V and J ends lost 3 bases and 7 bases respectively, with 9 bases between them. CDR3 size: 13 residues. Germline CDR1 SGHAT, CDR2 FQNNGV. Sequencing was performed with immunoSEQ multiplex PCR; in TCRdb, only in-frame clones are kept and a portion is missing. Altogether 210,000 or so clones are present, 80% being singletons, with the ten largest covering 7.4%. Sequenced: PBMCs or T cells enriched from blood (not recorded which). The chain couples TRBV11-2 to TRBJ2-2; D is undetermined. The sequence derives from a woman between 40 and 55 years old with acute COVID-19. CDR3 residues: CASSFLGHGELFF. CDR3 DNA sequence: TGTGCCAGCAGCTTCTTGGGCCACGGGGAGCTGTTTTTT.